Presented here are 22 T cell receptor beta chains from one specimen sequenced in a study of T cells after posttransplantation cyclophosphamide. A marrow graft followed busulfan-fludarabine conditioning, with cyclophosphamide on days +3 and +4. Produced via immunoSEQ multiplex PCR; TCRdb's table is partial and in-frame only. Listed for the sample are around 460 clones, none seen a single time. The material was PBMCs, obtained 32 days after allogeneic stem cell transplant with posttransplant cyclophosphamide. The origin of the receptors is a male patient in his thirties who received an allogeneic stem cell transplant from a related donor, was CMV-positive, and had acute GVHD only. Part of the T cell pool may stem from the graft donor.

By frequency in the sample, this clone is large. This chain links TRBV19 with TRBJ1-2; no definite D call. Germline V CDR1 and CDR2: LNHDA, SQIVND (reference sequence). The CDR3 totals 12 residues. The V and J ends lost 5 bases and 5 bases respectively, with 9 bases between them. CDR3 amino acids: CASSRKGYGYTF. The CDR3 DNA reads TGTGCCAGTAGTCGGAAAGGGTATGGCTACACCTTC.

This clone is categorized as large. The V call is TRBV7-9, the J call TRBJ2-7; 11 nucleotides align to TRBD1. Germline V gene sequence: CDR1 SEHNR, CDR2 FQNEAQ (reference sequence). With 3 bases clipped from V and 3 bases from J, the junction kept 4 bases outside the gene matches. This CDR3 is 15 amino acids long. CDR3 coding DNA: TGTGCCAGCAGCTTGCCGGGACAGGGGGTCTACGAGCAGTACTTC. It encodes CASSLPGQGVYEQYF.

The chain employs TRBV5-5 and TRBJ2-3; 7 bases are shared with TRBD2. Germline trimming cut 0 bases from V and 2 bases from J; bases unmatched to any gene: 3. The CDR3 is 15 residues long. Germline V CDR1 and CDR2: SGHKS, YYEKEE (reference sequence). The CDR3 nucleotides read TGTGCCAGCAGCTTGGAGCGGGGCGCCACAGATACGCAGTATTTT. Translated, it gives CASSLERGATDTQYF.

This clone counts as medium-sized. The rearrangement links TRBV7-9 to TRBJ2-1, with 10 bases lining up with TRBD2. Looked up from germline, CDR1 is SEHNR and CDR2 is FQNEAQ (reference sequence). This CDR3 is 16 amino acids long. Germline trimming cut 1 base from V and 7 bases from J; bases unmatched to any gene: 7. CDR3 DNA: TGTGCCAGCAGCTTAGTCTTTTCTAGCGGGGGTAATGAGCAGTTCTTC. This sequence encodes CASSLVFSSGGNEQFF.

By proportion, this clone is large. The genes are TRBV7-2 and TRBJ1-6; D uncertain. V lost 6 bases and J lost 10, with 16 bases in between. Germline V lookup: CDR1 SGHTA, CDR2 FQGNSA. The CDR3 has 14 amino acids. CDR3 residues: CASRTDGVQSPLHF. The CDR3 coding sequence is TGTGCCAGCAGAACCGACGGGGTACAATCACCCCTCCACTTT.

By share, this clone ranks as medium-sized. The chain combines TRBV6-1 with TRBJ2-1; no clear D. The V gene's germline CDR1 is MNHNS and CDR2 SASEGT. V was pared by 5 bases and J by 9 bases, with 11 bases between. The CDR3 sequence is 12 residues long. This CDR3 reads CASSTALGEQFF. In nucleotides, the CDR3 is TGTGCCAGCAGTACCGCGCTAGGTGAGCAGTTCTTC.

In this sample, this clone is large. The chain combines TRBV12-3 or TRBV12-4 with TRBJ2-1; D may be TRBD2 (7 bases). V was cut by 2 bases and J by 0 bases, with 11 bases left in between. This CDR3 has 16 residues. CDR3: CASSLRGASSYNEQFF. The CDR3 DNA is TGTGCCAGCAGTTTACGGGGGGCAAGCTCCTACAATGAGCAGTTCTTC.

By proportion, this clone is medium-sized (0.01 to 0.1%). V gene TRBV2 combines with J gene TRBJ2-7; the match to TRBD2 covers 8 bases. In germline, CDR1 is SNHLY, CDR2 FYNNEI. The CDR3 is 12 amino acids. The V gene end was trimmed by 11 bases and the J gene end by 5 bases; junction bases not matched to a gene: 8. The CDR3 nucleotides are TGTGCCGGGCGGGGGGTAAGAAACGAGCAGTACTTC. Its translation is CAGRGVRNEQYF.

By its share, this clone is medium-sized. This rearrangement joins TRBV19 to TRBJ2-7; TRBD1 aligns across 7 bases. V shed 5 bases and J 4 bases; nucleotides not matched to a gene: 8. This CDR3 spans 14 amino acids. Germline CDR1 and CDR2: LNHDA and SQIVND (reference sequence). CDR3: CASSFRQGGYEQYF. CDR3 DNA sequence: TGTGCCAGTAGTTTTCGACAGGGTGGATACGAGCAGTACTTC.

In its sample, this clone is medium-sized. One end of the junction does not line up with germline, which may come from a read error. This chain links TRBV27 with TRBJ2-4; tentatively, D is TRBD1 (6 bases). The germline V gene has CDR1 MNHEY and CDR2 SMNVEV (reference sequence). This CDR3 spans 13 amino acids. The CDR3 nucleotides are TGTGCCAGCAGTTTCCCCCAATTGACAGGAGTTTGCTTC. Amino acids: CASSFPQLTGVCF.

This clone is large (0.1 to 1%) by share. This rearrangement joins TRBV10-2 to TRBJ1-1; no reliable D call. CDR1 is WSHSY and CDR2 is SAAADI in the germline V gene. The CDR3 extends over 14 amino acids. V dropped 3 bases and J dropped 1 base, with 9 bases sitting between them. The CDR3 sequence: CASSESSGNTEAFF. DNA for the CDR3: TGCGCCAGCAGTGAATCGTCAGGGAACACTGAAGCTTTCTTT.

This clone is classed as medium-sized. This chain joins TRBV2 and TRBJ2-7; D is possibly TRBD2 (5 bases). V shed 7 bases and J shed 1 base, with 14 bases lying between them. CDR3 length: 14 amino acids. CDR1 is SNHLY, CDR2 FYNNEI, per germline. The CDR3 nucleotides are TGTGCCAGCAAGGGAGTATCGGGGTCCTACGAGCAGTACTTC. Encoded protein: CASKGVSGSYEQYF. Variable domain in full (rest from reference TRBV2 and TRBJ2-7): EPEVTQTPSHQVTQMGQEVILRCVPISNHLYFYWYRQILGQKVEFLVSFYNNEISEKSEIFDDQFSVERPDGSNFTLKIRSTKLEDSAMYFCASKGVSGSYEQYFGPGTRLTVT.

This clone ranks as large. This chain connects TRBV19 to TRBJ1-6; D is possibly TRBD1 (6 bases). With 1 base removed from V and 8 bases from J, the gap between germline ends came to 12 bases. CDR1 is LNHDA, CDR2 SQIVND, per germline (reference sequence). This CDR3 region has 15 residues. The CDR3 region has the DNA TGTGCCAGTAGTATAGGGCGGGGGCACGATTCACCCCTCCACTTT. Translated, it gives CASSIGRGHDSPLHF.

The chain combines TRBV29-1 with TRBJ2-7; TRBD2 matches at 11 bases. The germline CDR1 and CDR2 sequences are SQVTM and ANQGSEA. The CDR3 sequence is 13 residues long. V was clipped by 4 bases and J by 4 bases; unmatched bases: 3. The DNA for the CDR3 is TGCAGCGTTGCCGTAGCGGGGGGGTACGAGCAGTACTTC. Translated, it gives CSVAVAGGYEQYF.

In its sample, this clone is large. This sequence joins TRBV27 and TRBJ2-3, with a tentative D call TRBD2 (6 bases). V lost 8 bases and J 6 bases, leaving 15 bases between the germline ends. The CDR3 runs to 13 residues. Germline CDR1 reads MNHEY; CDR2 reads SMNVEV (reference sequence). The CDR3 DNA follows: TGTGCCAGCTCCGGTGGGGGACTGGATACGCAGTATTTT. It codes for CASSGGGLDTQYF.

This clone ranks as medium-sized (0.01 to 0.1%). The V call is TRBV4-3, the J call TRBJ2-7, with D perhaps TRBD1 (6 bases). Germline V gene sequence: CDR1 LGHNA, CDR2 YSLEER. This CDR3 contains 16 residues. Trimming removed 0 bases at V and 3 bases at J, with 15 bases between. The CDR3 DNA sequence: TGCGCCAGCAGCCAAGAAGTCGGCGCAGGGGTCTACGAGCAGTACTTC. Its translation is CASSQEVGAGVYEQYF.

By share, this clone counts as large. The gene calls are TRBV2 and TRBJ2-3; 15 bases align to TRBD2. This CDR3 is 18 amino acids long. Germline V gives CDR1 SNHLY, CDR2 FYNNEI. J lost 4 bases, V lost 3 bases, and 8 bases had no gene match. The CDR3, as DNA: TGTGCCAGCAGTGATTCCGGGACTAGCGGGGGGAAAGCAGATACGCAGTATTTT. Its translation is CASSDSGTSGGKADTQYF.

By sample share, this clone is medium-sized. The V call is TRBV5-4, the J call TRBJ1-2, with D possibly TRBD1 on 5 matching bases. V was pared by 0 bases and J by 2 bases, with 5 bases between. This CDR3 has 13 amino acids. Germline CDR1 reads SGHNT; CDR2 reads YYREEE (reference sequence). The CDR3 DNA is TGTGCCAGCAGCTTGGCAGGGAACTATGGCTACACCTTC. This codes for CASSLAGNYGYTF.

By sample fraction, this clone is large. The V gene is TRBV5-6, the J gene TRBJ2-7; tentatively, D is TRBD1 (6 bases). The CDR3 length is 13 residues. Germline-derived CDR1 and CDR2 are SGHDT and YYEEEE. V was cut by 1 base and J by 5 bases, with 10 bases left in between. The chain's CDR3 is CASSLQGSNEQYF. The CDR3 coding sequence is TGTGCCAGCAGCTTGCAGGGGTCGAACGAGCAGTACTTC.

In its sample, this clone ranks as large (0.1 to 1%). The chain combines TRBV2 with TRBJ1-6, with D possibly being TRBD1 (5 bases). The CDR3 length is 15 residues. The germline V gene encodes CDR1 SNHLY and CDR2 FYNNEI. The V and J ends lost 0 bases and 12 bases respectively, with 15 bases between them. CDR3 in DNA: TGTGCCAGCAGTGAAGCGCTTCCAGGGATGGTACCCCTCCACTTT. Translated, it gives CASSEALPGMVPLHF.

This clone is medium-sized in the sample. The J gene is TRBJ2-2, the V gene TRBV11-1, with D possibly matching TRBD1 (6 bases). Between the trimmed V and J ends, which lost 6 bases and 5 bases, there was a span of 16 bases. Germline V gives CDR1 SGHAT, CDR2 FQDESV (reference sequence). The CDR3 sequence is 15 residues long. CDR3 in amino acids: CASSSAGVGTGELFF. CDR3 in DNA: TGTGCCAGCAGTAGCGCAGGGGTAGGGACCGGGGAGCTGTTTTTT.

This clone is labeled medium-sized (0.01 to 0.1%). This chain links TRBV5-1 with TRBJ1-1, with D uncertain. V was cut by 0 bases and J by 0 bases, with 12 bases left in between. The germline CDR1 and CDR2 sequences are SGHRS and YFSETQ. This CDR3 comprises 16 residues. The chain's CDR3 is CASSLGWLSMNTEAFF. DNA for the CDR3: TGCGCCAGCAGCTTGGGCTGGCTGTCCATGAACACTGAAGCTTTCTTT.